This T cell receptor beta chain was captured in a study of shared clonotypes between healthy human individuals (dated by TCRdb to the early 2020s). With respect to the entire study: Three men and a couple of women, aged 18 to 49 years, made up the cohort. For each donor, CD4 naive and CD4 memory were each given three plates, CD8 naive was given two plates, and CD8 memory was given one plate. To estimate repertoire size and how much clonotypes are shared between individuals, the study performed deep sequencing of blood TCR repertoires from roughly five healthy adults. Different laboratories and diverse techniques were used to prepare libraries and sequence TCR repertoires, to increase sequencing depth and limit assay-specific biases. Between about 0.8 and 9.5 billion PBMCs per donor were obtained by leukapheresis. On the study overall, not on this receptor specifically: Rarefaction of sorted-subset datasets indicated incomplete sequencing despite the large sequencing depth. Based on pairwise subsampling, the degree of clonotype sharing among donors was expected to be affected by sequencing depth. Because the study included a small number of donors, the genetic and exposure-history diversity represented was limited. Across a handful of donors, approximately 5% of naive CD4, roughly 3.3% of naive CD8, approximately 2.5% of memory CD4, and about 0.44% of memory CD8 clonotypes were shared. Higher generation probabilities were observed for clonotypes shared by all four sorted-subset donors than for non-shared clonotypes. Only blood was sampled, and tissue TCR repertoires likely differ from those in blood. Naive subsets generally had larger estimated clonotype richness than memory subsets.

Using the deep immunoSEQ assay, multiplex PCR amplified TCR CDR3 regions from genomic DNA. Genomic DNA extracted from each cell subset was distributed evenly over all wells of several immunoSEQ 96-well plates, and each plate served as one replicate. For sorted subsets, each replicate PCR was loaded with 200 ng genomic DNA, equivalent to 30,000 or so T cell genomes. Purified libraries were measured with a Qubit 3.0 fluorometer, size-checked on a Bioanalyzer 2100, and measured again with the KAPA Library Quantification kit. Each immunoSEQ 96-well plate was sequenced on its own single-read 150-cycle Illumina NextSeq 550 flow cell. In the original analysis: Because the immunoSEQ output included only junctional sequences and no quality scores, the filtering could not be the same as the filtering used for full-length reads. Sequences were annotated with PyIR, a Python wrapper for IgBLAST v1.9, using IMGT germline references to assign V/J genes and CDR3. Reads were removed for weak V/J assignments (E-value above 1e-6), missing CDR3, stop codons, out-of-frame junctions, or ambiguous translated residues. V3J clonotypes were defined as sequences sharing the same inferred V gene, J gene, and CDR3 amino acid sequence. To compute the percentage overlap between repertoires, the number of shared unique clonotypes was divided by the size of the smaller repertoire. Richness of each repertoire was evaluated using RTK rarefaction, the Chao1 estimator, and Recon v2.1 estimates of unobserved clonotypes. Generation probabilities were computed with OLGA for all TCRbeta clonotypes obtained by the gDNA method from several donors. The table comes from immuneACCESS by way of TCRdb, which keeps in-frame sequences with V and J called. Part of the clones is missing from these tables; in studies checked, under half for an unresolved V gene and the rest for unknown reasons. The V and J calls and clone size were taken over from that table, and D and trimming were inferred from the DNA. The sample table records approximately 740,000 clones; approximately 74% of these occur just once. The ten largest clonotypes hold about 1.7% of the sample.

Donors were healthy HIV-negative adults with no recently reported acute infections or vaccinations. Only Caucasian adults living in Nashville, Tennessee, USA were represented among the donors. Magnetic negative selection was used to enrich CD4+ T cells, after which naive cells were positively selected on CD45RA and the negative fraction became the memory subset. Blood was obtained by leukapheresis, after which PBMCs were separated by Ficoll-Histopaque density gradient centrifugation and cryopreserved in liquid nitrogen vapor phase. Analytical flow cytometry was used to check the purity and quantity of each magnetically sorted T cell population. Genomic DNA was isolated from each sorted fraction and quantified by UV absorbance on a Nanodrop 2000c. This clone came up a few times. What this receptor recognizes is not known. Per-nucleotide qualities are absent, and no much larger clonotype sits a single base away.

Reading the germline V gene (reference sequence) gives CDR1 GTSNPN and CDR2 SVGIG. Taken from cysteine to phenylalanine, the CDR3 has 17 residues. CDR3 DNA only is kept here, 51 bases in frame from base 1. Between the V and J ends, shortened by 5 bases and 0 bases respectively, the junction contains 23 bases. Here the chain combines TRBV30 and TRBJ2-7, with a weak D call of TRBD1 (5 bases match). Sequencing was performed on memory CD4+ T cells sorted from blood. The cell subset or site label, as the study defines it: CD45RA-negative fraction. The sequence came from a woman in her 30s in good health. CDR3 region: CAWDSLTNSASSYEQYF. The bases read TGTGCCTGGGACAGCCTGACCAACAGTGCGAGCTCCTACGAGCAGTACTTC.